This is a list of T cell receptor beta chains from one sample in a study of blood T cell repertoires in COVID-19. The protocol was immunoSEQ multiplex PCR, while the TCRdb copy is restricted to in-frame clones and leaves out a portion. The top ten hold just over 2.5% of the sample, which has around 260,000 clones, 75% to 95% seen once. Sequenced material: peripheral blood. Every receptor here comes from a young adult with COVID-19, enrolled during active disease. The CDR3 runs from the conserved cysteine through the conserved F or W. A D gene is named only where the DNA matches it firmly. Not every row has a clone size; where given, it reads once, few, many or a size class.

D	V	J	size	CDR3	DNA
TRBD1	TRBV24-1	TRBJ2-7	-	CASPADRGFFEQYF	TGTGCCTCACCGGCAGACAGGGGGTTTTTCGAGCAGTACTTC
TRBD1	TRBV12-3/TRBV12-4	TRBJ2-5	-	CASRRDREETQYF	TGTGCCAGCAGGCGGGACAGGGAAGAGACCCAGTACTTC
-	TRBV5-5	TRBJ1-3	once	CASSLGQSSGNTIYF	TGTGCCAGCAGCTTGGGACAGAGCTCTGGAAACACCATATATTTT
-	TRBV24-1	TRBJ2-1	-	CATSGSSSYNEQFF	TGTGCCACCAGTGGGAGTAGCTCCTACAATGAGCAGTTCTTC
-	TRBV19	TRBJ1-1	-	CASTAGNRLNTEAFF	TGTGCCAGTACCGCGGGGAACAGACTGAACACTGAAGCTTTCTTT
TRBD1	TRBV28	TRBJ1-5	-	CASSRDSPSNQPQHF	TGTGCCAGCAGCCGGGACAGTCCCAGCAATCAGCCCCAGCATTTT
-	TRBV9	TRBJ1-2	-	CASSSDYGYTF	TGTGCCAGCAGCTCCGACTATGGCTACACCTTC
-	TRBV29-1	TRBJ2-7	-	CSVTAPYEQYF	TGCAGCGTTACAGCTCCCTACGAGCAGTACTTC
TRBD1	TRBV5-1	TRBJ1-1	-	CASSSQGAGTEAFF	TGCGCCAGCAGCTCTCAGGGGGCCGGGACTGAAGCTTTCTTT
-	TRBV25-1	TRBJ2-5	-	CASSEYSETQYF	TGTGCCAGCAGTGAATATTCGGAGACCCAGTACTTC